This entry describes one T cell receptor beta chain. This sample is part of a study of cytomegalovirus exposure and HLA in healthy donors. The germline V gene encodes CDR1 SQVTM and CDR2 ANQGSEA. The V segment lost 7 bases and the J segment 7 bases; nucleotides outside the gene matches: 11. This CDR3 region has 13 residues. The primer mix had 60 Vbeta and 13 Jbeta primers. Sequencing was performed with immunoSEQ multiplex PCR; in TCRdb, only in-frame clones are kept and a portion is missing. The data show about 160,000 clones, about 85% seen once. This clonotype originated in a man younger than 35 in good health and CMV-seronegative. Specimen: PBMCs. The chain carries TRBV29-1 and TRBJ1-2; 8 nucleotides agree with TRBD1. The CDR3 DNA sequence: TGCAGCGCCCCTCGGACAGGGCTTGGTGGCTACACCTTC. Amino acid sequence: CSAPRTGLGGYTF.